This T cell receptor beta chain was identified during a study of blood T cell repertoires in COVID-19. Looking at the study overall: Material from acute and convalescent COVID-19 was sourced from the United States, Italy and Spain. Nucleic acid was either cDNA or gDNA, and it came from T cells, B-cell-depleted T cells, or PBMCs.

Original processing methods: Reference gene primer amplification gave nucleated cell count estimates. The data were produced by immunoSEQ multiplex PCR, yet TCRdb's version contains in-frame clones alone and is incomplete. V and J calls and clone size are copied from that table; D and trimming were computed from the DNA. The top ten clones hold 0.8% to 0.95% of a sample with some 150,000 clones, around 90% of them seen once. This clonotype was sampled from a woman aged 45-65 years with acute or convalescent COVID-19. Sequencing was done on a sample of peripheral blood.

The CDR3 bases are TGTGCCAGCAGCCGACACTCTGGGACTGAAGCTTTCTTT. Protein sequence: CASSRHSGTEAFF. The V and J genes are TRBV27 and TRBJ1-1; D gene unclear. CDR3 length: 13 residues. Looked up from germline, CDR1 is MNHEY and CDR2 is SMNVEV (reference sequence). V dropped 6 bases and J dropped 5 bases, with 13 bases sitting between them.